A selection of T cell receptor beta chains follows, all from one sample in a study of CD8 T cells in Susac syndrome. TCRdb recomputed calls from the immunoSEQ multiplex PCR reads with MiXCR, one row per CDR3 protein. The sample holds tens of thousands of distinct CDR3 sequences; approximately 94% are singletons and the top ten take 0.45% to 0.65%. Source material: CD8+ T cells from PBMCs. These receptor sequences come from a human donor with multiple sclerosis. The CDR3 runs from the conserved cysteine through the conserved F or W. Each record gives: V gene, D gene, J gene, clone size, CDR3 DNA, CDR3 protein. A D gene is named only where the DNA matches it firmly. Not every row has a clone size; where given, it reads once, few, many or a size class.

TRBV29-1	TRBD2	TRBJ2-7	-	TGCAGCGTTGAAGGTGTTAGCGGGAGTTGGTACGAGCAGTACTTC	CSVEGVSGSWYEQYF
TRBV19	-	TRBJ2-7	-	TGTGCCAGTATAGGGAACGAGCAGTACTTC	CASIGNEQYF
TRBV7-9	-	TRBJ2-3	-	TGTGCCAGCAGCTTCGCTAGATCTAGCACAGATACGCAGTATTTT	CASSFARSSTDTQYF
TRBV7-6	TRBD2	TRBJ2-7	-	TGTGCCAGCAGCTCGGGACTAGCGGGGGGGCTGTACGAGCAGTACTTC	CASSSGLAGGLYEQYF
TRBV4-3	TRBD1	TRBJ2-2	-	TGCGCCAGCAGCCAAGATACCATAGGGCAGGGGGCCACCGGGGAGCTGTTTTTT	CASSQDTIGQGATGELFF
TRBV12-3/TRBV12-4	-	TRBJ1-1	once	TGTGCCAGCAGTTTTTTGCCGGAGAACACTGAAGCTTTCTTT	CASSFLPENTEAFF
TRBV12-3/TRBV12-4	-	TRBJ2-7	-	TGTGCCAGCAGTTTGAAGAGGGTACGTGAGCAGTACTTC	CASSLKRVREQYF
TRBV25-1	-	TRBJ1-1	-	TGTGCCAGCAGTGCGACAGAGAACACTGAAGCTTTCTTT	CASSATENTEAFF
TRBV15	TRBD1	TRBJ2-7	-	TGTGCCACCAGCAGAGATGGGACAGGGGACTCCTACGAGCAGTACTTC	CATSRDGTGDSYEQYF
TRBV6-2/TRBV6-3	TRBD1	TRBJ2-7	once	TGTGCCAGCAGTCCGATCCGGGACAGGGTGGCCGAGCAGTACTTC	CASSPIRDRVAEQYF
TRBV6-5	TRBD1	TRBJ2-1	-	TGTGCCAGCACCCCCGGGACAGGGTATGAGGGTGAGCAGTTCTTC	CASTPGTGYEGEQFF
TRBV4-3	-	TRBJ2-7	-	TGCGCCAGCAGCCAAGATCGCATCTCCTACGAGCAGTACTTC	CASSQDRISYEQYF
TRBV7-9	TRBD1	TRBJ2-5	-	TGTGCCAGCAGCTTTCCACAGGGGGCGCGGGAGACCCAGTACTTC	CASSFPQGARETQYF
TRBV6-4	TRBD2	TRBJ2-1	-	TGTGCCAGCAGTGCCTCCACTAGCGGGGAACTCAATGAGCAGTTCTTC	CASSASTSGELNEQFF
TRBV7-9	TRBD2	TRBJ2-1	-	TGTGCCAGCAGGATTGCCAGCGGGGGTATCGATGAGCAGTTCTTC	CASRIASGGIDEQFF
TRBV30	-	TRBJ2-7	-	TGTGCCTGGAGTGTTATGCTCTCCGCCGGGGACGAGCAGTACTTC	CAWSVMLSAGDEQYF
TRBV27	TRBD1	TRBJ1-2	-	TGTGCCAGCAGTATACTGAGAACAGGGGGGGATGGCTACACCTTC	CASSILRTGGDGYTF
TRBV4-1	-	TRBJ1-1	-	TGCGCCAGCAGCCTAACACAACAGGGTGGCACTGAAGCTTTCTTT	CASSLTQQGGTEAFF
TRBV27	-	TRBJ1-2	once	TGTGCCAGCAGGGCACAAAACTATGGCTACACCTTC	CASRAQNYGYTF
TRBV5-6	TRBD1	TRBJ2-7	-	TGTGCCAGCACATCTGGGACAGGATACGAGCAGTACTTC	CASTSGTGYEQYF
TRBV2	-	TRBJ2-1	-	TGTGCCAGCGAGAGGGGATACAATGAGCAGTTCTTC	CASERGYNEQFF
TRBV27	TRBD1	TRBJ2-5	once	TGTGCCAGCAGTCCCTCAGGACAGGGCCTTCGGGAGACCCAGTACTTC	CASSPSGQGLRETQYF
TRBV28	TRBD1	TRBJ1-1	-	TGTGCCAGCAGTTCGGACAGGGGAGGGGACACTGAAGCTTTCTTT	CASSSDRGGDTEAFF
TRBV20-1	-	TRBJ2-1	-	TGCAGTGGCTCGGGACCCGCCTACAATGAGCAGTTCTTC	CSGSGPAYNEQFF
TRBV20-1	-	TRBJ2-1	-	TGCAGTGCTAGATCCATCGGGAGTCCCCACAATGAGCAGTTCTTC	CSARSIGSPHNEQFF
TRBV6-2/TRBV6-3	TRBD1	TRBJ2-7	-	TGTGCCAGCAGTCCGCTCCAGACAGGGTACGGGCAGTACTTC	CASSPLQTGYGQYF